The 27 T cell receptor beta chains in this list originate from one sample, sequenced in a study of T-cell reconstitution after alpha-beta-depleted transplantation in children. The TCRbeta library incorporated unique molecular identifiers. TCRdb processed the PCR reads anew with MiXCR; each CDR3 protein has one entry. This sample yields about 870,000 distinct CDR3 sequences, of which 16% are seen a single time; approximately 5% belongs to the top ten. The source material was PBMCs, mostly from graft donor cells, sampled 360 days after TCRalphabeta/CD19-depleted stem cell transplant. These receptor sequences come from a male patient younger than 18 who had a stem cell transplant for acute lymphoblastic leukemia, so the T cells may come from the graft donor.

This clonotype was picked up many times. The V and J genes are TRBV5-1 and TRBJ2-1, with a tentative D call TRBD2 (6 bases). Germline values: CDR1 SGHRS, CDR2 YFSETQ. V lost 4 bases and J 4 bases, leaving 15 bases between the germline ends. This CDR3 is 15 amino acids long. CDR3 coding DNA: TGCGCCAGCAGCCCCGCGGGACCACCGTACAATGAGCAGTTCTTC. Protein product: CASSPAGPPYNEQFF.

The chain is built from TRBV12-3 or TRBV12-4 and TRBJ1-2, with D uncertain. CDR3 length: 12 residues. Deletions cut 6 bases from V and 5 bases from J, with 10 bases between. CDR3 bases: TGTGCCAGCAGGCAAAACCTTTATGGCTACACCTTC. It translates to CASRQNLYGYTF.

CDR3 nucleotides: TGTGCCAGCGTAGCGGAATACACCGGGGAGCTGTTTTTT. Amino acids: CASVAEYTGELFF. The rearrangement links TRBV6-2 or TRBV6-3 to TRBJ2-2; a weak D match, TRBD2 (6 bases). Germline assignment: CDR1 MNHEY and CDR2 SVGEGT. With 8 bases removed from V and 3 bases from J, the gap between germline ends came to 10 bases. The CDR3 sequence is 13 residues long.

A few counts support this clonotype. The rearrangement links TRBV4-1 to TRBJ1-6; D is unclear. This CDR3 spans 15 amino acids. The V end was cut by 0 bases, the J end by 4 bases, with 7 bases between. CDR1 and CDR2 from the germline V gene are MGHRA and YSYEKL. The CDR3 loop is CASSQENGYNSPLHF. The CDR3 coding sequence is TGCGCCAGCAGCCAAGAGAATGGTTATAATTCACCCCTCCACTTT.

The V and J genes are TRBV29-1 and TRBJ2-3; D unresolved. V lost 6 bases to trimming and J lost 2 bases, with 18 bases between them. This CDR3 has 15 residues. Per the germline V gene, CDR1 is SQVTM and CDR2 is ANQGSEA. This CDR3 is CSVVPRPVHTDTQYF. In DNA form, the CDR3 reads TGCAGCGTCGTACCGCGACCTGTTCACACAGATACGCAGTATTTT.

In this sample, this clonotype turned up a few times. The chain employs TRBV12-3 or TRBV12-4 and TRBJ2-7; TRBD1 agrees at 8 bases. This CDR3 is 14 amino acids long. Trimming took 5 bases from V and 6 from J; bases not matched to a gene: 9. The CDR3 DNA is TGTGCCAGCAGTCGACAGGGGTGGTTGTCCGAGCAGTACTTC. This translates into CASSRQGWLSEQYF.

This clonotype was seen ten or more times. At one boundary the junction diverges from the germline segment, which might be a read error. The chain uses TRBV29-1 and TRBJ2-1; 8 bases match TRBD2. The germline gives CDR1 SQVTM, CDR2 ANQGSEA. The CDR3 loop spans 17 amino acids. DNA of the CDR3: TGCAGCGTCGAAGGCCGGGAGGGTATCTGGTGGTACAATGAGCAGTTCTTC. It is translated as CSVEGREGIWWYNEQFF.

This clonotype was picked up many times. The CDR3 reads CSVMGPGANTGELFF. The CDR3 DNA follows: TGCAGCGTGATGGGGCCGGGAGCTAATACCGGGGAGCTGTTTTTT. This chain joins TRBV29-1 and TRBJ2-2; a possible D gene is TRBD2 (6 bases). Trimming cost V 6 bases and J 5 bases, with 19 bases left between them. The CDR3 is made up of 15 amino acids. From germline, CDR1 is SQVTM and CDR2 ANQGSEA.

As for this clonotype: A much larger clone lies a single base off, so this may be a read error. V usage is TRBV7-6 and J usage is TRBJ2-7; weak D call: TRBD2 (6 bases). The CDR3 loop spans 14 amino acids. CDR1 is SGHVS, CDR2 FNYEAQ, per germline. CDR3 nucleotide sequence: TGTGCCATCAGCTCGTTAGGGACTGACTACGAGCAGTACTTC. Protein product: CAISSLGTDYEQYF.

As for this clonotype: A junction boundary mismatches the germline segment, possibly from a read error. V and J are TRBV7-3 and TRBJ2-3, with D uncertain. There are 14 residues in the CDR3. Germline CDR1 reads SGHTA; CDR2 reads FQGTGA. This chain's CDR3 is CASSITPSTDTQYF. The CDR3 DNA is TGTGCCAGCAGCATAACTCCTTCCACAGATACGCAGTATTTT.

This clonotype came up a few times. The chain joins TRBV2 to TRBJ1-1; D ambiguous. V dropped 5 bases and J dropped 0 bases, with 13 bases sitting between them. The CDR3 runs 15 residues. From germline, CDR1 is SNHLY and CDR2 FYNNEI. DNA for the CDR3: TGTGCCAGCAGTCAGACCCTACTTATGAACACTGAAGCTTTCTTT. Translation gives CASSQTLLMNTEAFF.

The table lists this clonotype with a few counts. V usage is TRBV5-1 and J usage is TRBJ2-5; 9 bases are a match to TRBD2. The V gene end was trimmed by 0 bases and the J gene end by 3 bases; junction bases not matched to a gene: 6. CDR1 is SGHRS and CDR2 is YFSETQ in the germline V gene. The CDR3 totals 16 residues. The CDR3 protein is CASSLVSVAGEETQYF. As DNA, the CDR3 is TGCGCCAGCAGCTTGGTGTCGGTAGCGGGAGAAGAGACCCAGTACTTC.

The DNA for the CDR3 is TGCAGCGAACGACGCTACAATGAGCAGTTCTTC. This encodes CSERRYNEQFF. The J gene is TRBJ2-1, the V gene TRBV29-1; D is uncertain. The CDR3 runs 11 residues. With 7 bases removed from V and 3 bases from J, the gap between germline ends came to 7 bases. The germline CDR1 and CDR2 sequences are SQVTM and ANQGSEA.

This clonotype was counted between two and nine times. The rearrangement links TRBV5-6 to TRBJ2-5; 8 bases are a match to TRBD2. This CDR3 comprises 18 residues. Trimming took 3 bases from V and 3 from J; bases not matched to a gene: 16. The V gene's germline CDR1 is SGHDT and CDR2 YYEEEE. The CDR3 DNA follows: TGTGCCAGCAGCTCAGGACTAGCCATTCCGATCAATAAAGAGACCCAGTACTTC. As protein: CASSSGLAIPINKETQYF.

The CDR3 coding sequence is TGCGCCAGCAGGGCCCCGAACACTGAAGCTTTCTTT. This translates into CASRAPNTEAFF. This chain joins TRBV5-1 and TRBJ1-1; D is undetermined. Germline loops: CDR1 SGHRS, CDR2 YFSETQ. The CDR3 runs 12 residues. Between the trimmed V and J ends, which lost 5 bases and 1 base, there was a span of 6 bases.

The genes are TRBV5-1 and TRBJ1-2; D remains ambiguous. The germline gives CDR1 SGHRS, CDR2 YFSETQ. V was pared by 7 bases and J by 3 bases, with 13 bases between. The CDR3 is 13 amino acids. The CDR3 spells CASSIRLDYGYTF. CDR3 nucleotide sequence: TGCGCCAGCTCGATTCGTCTTGACTATGGCTACACCTTC. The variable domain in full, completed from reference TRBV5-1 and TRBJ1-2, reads KAGVTQTPRYLIKTRGQQVTLSCSPISGHRSVSWYQQTPGQGLQFLFEYFSETQRNKGNFPGRFSGRQFSNSRSEMNVSTLELGDSALYLCASSIRLDYGYTFGSGTRLTVV.

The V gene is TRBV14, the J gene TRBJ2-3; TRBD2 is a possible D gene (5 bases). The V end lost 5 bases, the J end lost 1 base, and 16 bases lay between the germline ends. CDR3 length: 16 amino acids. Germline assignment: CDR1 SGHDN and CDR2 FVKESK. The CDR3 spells CASSERVFARTDTQYF. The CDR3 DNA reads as TGTGCCAGCAGCGAGAGGGTTTTCGCACGCACAGATACGCAGTATTTT. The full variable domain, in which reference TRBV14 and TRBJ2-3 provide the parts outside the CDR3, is EAGVTQFPSHSVIEKGQTVTLRCDPISGHDNLYWYRRVMGKEIKFLLHFVKESKQDESGMPNNRFLAERTGGTYSTLKVQPAELEDSGVYFCASSERVFARTDTQYFGPGTRLTVL.

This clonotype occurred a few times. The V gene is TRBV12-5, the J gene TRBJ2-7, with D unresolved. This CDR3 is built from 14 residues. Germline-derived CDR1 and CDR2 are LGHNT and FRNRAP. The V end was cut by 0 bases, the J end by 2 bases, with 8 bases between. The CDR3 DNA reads TGTGCTAGTGGTTTGGTAAGGTCACCCTACGAGCAGTACTTC. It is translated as CASGLVRSPYEQYF.

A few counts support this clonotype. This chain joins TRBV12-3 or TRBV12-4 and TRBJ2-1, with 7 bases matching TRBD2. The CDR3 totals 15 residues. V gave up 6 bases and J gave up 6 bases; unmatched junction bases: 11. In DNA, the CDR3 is TGTGCCAGCAGGGAACGGACTAGATTCGGCAATGAGCAGTTCTTC. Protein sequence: CASRERTRFGNEQFF.

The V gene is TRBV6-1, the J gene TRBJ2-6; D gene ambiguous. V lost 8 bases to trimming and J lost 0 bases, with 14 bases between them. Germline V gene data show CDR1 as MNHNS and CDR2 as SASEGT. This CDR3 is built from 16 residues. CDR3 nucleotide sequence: TGTGCCAGCCTTCGGCCCCCGAACTCTGGGGCCAACGTCCTGACTTTC. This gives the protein CASLRPPNSGANVLTF.

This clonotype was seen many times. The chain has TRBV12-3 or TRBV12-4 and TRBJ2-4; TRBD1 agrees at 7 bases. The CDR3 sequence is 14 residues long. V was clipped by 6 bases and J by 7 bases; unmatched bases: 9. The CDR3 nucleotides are TGTGCCAGCAGCCTGGGCGGACAGGAGAACATTCAGTACTTC. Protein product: CASSLGGQENIQYF.

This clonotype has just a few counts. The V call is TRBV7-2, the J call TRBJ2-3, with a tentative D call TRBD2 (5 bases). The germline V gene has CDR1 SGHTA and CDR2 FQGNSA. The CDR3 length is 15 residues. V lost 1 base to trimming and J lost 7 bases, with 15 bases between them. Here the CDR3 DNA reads TGTGCCAGCAGCTTAGAGGGCGGGCGGGCATATACGCAGTATTTT. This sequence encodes CASSLEGGRAYTQYF.

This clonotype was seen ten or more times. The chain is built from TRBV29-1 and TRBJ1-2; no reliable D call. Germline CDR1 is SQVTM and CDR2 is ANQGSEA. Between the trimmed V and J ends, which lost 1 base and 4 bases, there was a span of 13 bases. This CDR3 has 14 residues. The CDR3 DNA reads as TGCAGCGTTGAAGTACGGGGATCCCGCTATGGCTACACCTTC. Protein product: CSVEVRGSRYGYTF.

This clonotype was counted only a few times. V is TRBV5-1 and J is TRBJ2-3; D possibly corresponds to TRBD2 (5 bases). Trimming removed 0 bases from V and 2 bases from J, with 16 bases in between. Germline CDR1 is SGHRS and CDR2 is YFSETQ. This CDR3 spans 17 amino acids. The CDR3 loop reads CASSLAEQAENTDTQYF. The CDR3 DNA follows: TGCGCCAGCAGCTTGGCCGAACAAGCGGAAAACACAGATACGCAGTATTTT. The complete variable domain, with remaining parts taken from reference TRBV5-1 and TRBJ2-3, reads KAGVTQTPRYLIKTRGQQVTLSCSPISGHRSVSWYQQTPGQGLQFLFEYFSETQRNKGNFPGRFSGRQFSNSRSEMNVSTLELGDSALYLCASSLAEQAENTDTQYFGPGTRLTVL.

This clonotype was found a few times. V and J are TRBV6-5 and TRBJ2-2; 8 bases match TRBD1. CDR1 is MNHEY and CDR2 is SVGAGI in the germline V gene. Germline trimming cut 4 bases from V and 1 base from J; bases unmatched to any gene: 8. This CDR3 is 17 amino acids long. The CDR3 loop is CASSFIWGQENTGELFF. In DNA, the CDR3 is TGTGCCAGCAGTTTCATATGGGGACAGGAGAACACCGGGGAGCTGTTTTTT.

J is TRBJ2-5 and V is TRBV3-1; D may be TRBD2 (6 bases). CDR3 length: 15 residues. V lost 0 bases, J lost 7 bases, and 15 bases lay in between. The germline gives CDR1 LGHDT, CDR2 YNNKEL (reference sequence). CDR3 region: CASSQEMGLYRTQYF. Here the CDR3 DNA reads TGTGCCAGCAGCCAAGAGATGGGACTCTATCGGACCCAGTACTTC.

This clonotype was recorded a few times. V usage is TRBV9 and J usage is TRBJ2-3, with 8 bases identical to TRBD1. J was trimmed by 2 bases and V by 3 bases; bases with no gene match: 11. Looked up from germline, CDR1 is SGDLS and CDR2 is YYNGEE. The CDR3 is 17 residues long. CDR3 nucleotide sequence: TGTGCCAGCAGCGCCGGGTTAGGACAGGGATACACAGATACGCAGTATTTT. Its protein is CASSAGLGQGYTDTQYF.